The present T cell receptor beta chain was sequenced within a study of blood T cell repertoires in COVID-19. On the study more broadly: Spain, Italy and the United States supplied samples that represented acute and convalescent COVID-19. From T cells, B-cell-depleted T cells, or PBMCs came the material, which was cDNA or gDNA.

The CDR3 runs to 17 residues. The trim removed 5 bases at V and 0 bases at J, leaving 13 bases unmatched. The V gene's germline CDR1 is SGHAT and CDR2 FQNNGV. Per the original data handling: Nucleated cell number was recorded as an estimate derived from reference gene primer amplification. Only in-frame clones appear in the TCRdb table, and some are missing; sequencing was by immunoSEQ multiplex PCR. That table gives V, J and clone size, and the DNA gave D and trimming. This table holds about 180,000 clones, roughly 88% found once. The chain has TRBV11-2 and TRBJ2-7; TRBD2 agrees at 7 bases. This sequence originates from a man in his 60s with acute or convalescent COVID-19. Sequenced input: peripheral blood. CDR3 protein: CASSEPWGGPSSYEQYF. The DNA for the CDR3 is TGTGCCAGCAGCGAACCTTGGGGGGGTCCGAGCTCCTACGAGCAGTACTTC. The full variable domain, in which reference TRBV11-2 and TRBJ2-7 provide the parts outside the CDR3, is EAGVAQSPRYKIIEKRQSVAFWCNPISGHATLYWYQQILGQGPKLLIQFQNNGVVDDSQLPKDRFSAERLKGVDSTLKIQPAKLEDSAVYLCASSEPWGGPSSYEQYFGPGTRLTVT.